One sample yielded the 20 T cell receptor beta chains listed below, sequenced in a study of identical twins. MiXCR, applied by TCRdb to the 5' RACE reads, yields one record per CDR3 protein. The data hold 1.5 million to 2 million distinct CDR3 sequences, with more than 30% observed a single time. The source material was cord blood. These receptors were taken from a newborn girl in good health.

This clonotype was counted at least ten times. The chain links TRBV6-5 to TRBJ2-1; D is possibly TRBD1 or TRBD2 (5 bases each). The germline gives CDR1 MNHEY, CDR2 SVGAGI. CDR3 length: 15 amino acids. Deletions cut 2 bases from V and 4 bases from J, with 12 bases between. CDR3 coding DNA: TGTGCCAGCAGTTACGGGACCGTGGGTTACAATGAGCAGTTCTTC. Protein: CASSYGTVGYNEQFF.

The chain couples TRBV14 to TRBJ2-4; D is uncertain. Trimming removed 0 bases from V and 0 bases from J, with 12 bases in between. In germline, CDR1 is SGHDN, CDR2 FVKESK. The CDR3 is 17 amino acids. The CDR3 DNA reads TGTGCCAGCAGCCAAGATGATACTTCCTTAGCCAAAAACATTCAGTACTTC. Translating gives CASSQDDTSLAKNIQYF.

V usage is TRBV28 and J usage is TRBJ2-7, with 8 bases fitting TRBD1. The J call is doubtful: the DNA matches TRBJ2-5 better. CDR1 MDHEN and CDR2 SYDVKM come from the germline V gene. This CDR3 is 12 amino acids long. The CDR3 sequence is CASQQGEETQYF. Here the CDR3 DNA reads TGTGCCAGCCAACAGGGGGAGGAGACCCAGTACTTC.

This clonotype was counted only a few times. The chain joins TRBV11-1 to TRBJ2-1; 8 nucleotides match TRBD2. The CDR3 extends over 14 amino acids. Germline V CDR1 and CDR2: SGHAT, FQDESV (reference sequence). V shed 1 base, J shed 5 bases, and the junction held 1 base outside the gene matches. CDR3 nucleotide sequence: TGTGCCAGCAGCTTAGGCGGGAGGCACAATGAGCAGTTCTTC. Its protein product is CASSLGGRHNEQFF. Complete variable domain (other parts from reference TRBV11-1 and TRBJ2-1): EAEVAQSPRYKITEKSQAVAFWCDPISGHATLYWYRQILGQGPELLVQFQDESVVDDSQLPKDRFSAERLKGVDSTLKIQPAELGDSAMYLCASSLGGRHNEQFFGPGTRLTVL.

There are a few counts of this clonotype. Here the CDR3 DNA reads TGTGCCAGCAGGACAGGGGCTGGTTCACCCCTCCACTTT. It yields the protein CASRTGAGSPLHF. This rearrangement joins TRBV6-5 to TRBJ1-6; TRBD1 agrees at 8 bases. This CDR3 is built from 13 residues. The trim removed 6 bases at V and 9 bases at J, leaving 4 bases unmatched. Germline V CDR1 and CDR2: MNHEY, SVGAGI.

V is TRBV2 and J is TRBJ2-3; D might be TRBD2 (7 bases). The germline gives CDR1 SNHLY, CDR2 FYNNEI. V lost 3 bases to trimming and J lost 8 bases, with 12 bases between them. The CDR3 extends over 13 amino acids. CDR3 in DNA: TGTGCCAGCAGTGATCAGAGGGGGGGTACGCAGTATTTT. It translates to CASSDQRGGTQYF. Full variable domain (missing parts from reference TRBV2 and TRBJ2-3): EPEVTQTPSHQVTQMGQEVILRCVPISNHLYFYWYRQILGQKVEFLVSFYNNEISEKSEIFDDQFSVERPDGSNFTLKIRSTKLEDSAMYFCASSDQRGGTQYFGPGTRLTVL.

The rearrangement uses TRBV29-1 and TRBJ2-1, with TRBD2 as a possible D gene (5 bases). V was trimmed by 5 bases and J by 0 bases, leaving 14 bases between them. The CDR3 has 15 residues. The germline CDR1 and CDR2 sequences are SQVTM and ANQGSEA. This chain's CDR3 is CSVYPQRISYNEQFF. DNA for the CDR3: TGCAGCGTTTACCCCCAGCGGATCTCCTACAATGAGCAGTTCTTC.

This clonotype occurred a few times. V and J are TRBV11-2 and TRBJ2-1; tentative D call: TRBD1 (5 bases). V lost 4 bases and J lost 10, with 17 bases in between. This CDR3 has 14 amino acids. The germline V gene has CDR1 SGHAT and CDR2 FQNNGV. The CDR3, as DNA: TGTGCCAGCAGCTCCCTGGGGCTTTGGGGAGAGCAGTTCTTC. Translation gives CASSSLGLWGEQFF. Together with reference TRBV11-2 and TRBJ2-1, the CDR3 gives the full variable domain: EAGVAQSPRYKIIEKRQSVAFWCNPISGHATLYWYQQILGQGPKLLIQFQNNGVVDDSQLPKDRFSAERLKGVDSTLKIQPAKLEDSAVYLCASSSLGLWGEQFFGPGTRLTVL.

CDR3 residues: CASSALWGGNEQFF. The CDR3 coding sequence is TGTGCCAGCAGCGCACTCTGGGGGGGCAATGAGCAGTTCTTC. This rearrangement joins TRBV7-9 to TRBJ2-1, with 7 bases aligning to TRBD2. With 5 bases clipped from V and 6 bases from J, the junction kept 7 bases outside the gene matches. Germline assignment: CDR1 SEHNR and CDR2 FQNEAQ (reference sequence). The CDR3 spans 14 residues.

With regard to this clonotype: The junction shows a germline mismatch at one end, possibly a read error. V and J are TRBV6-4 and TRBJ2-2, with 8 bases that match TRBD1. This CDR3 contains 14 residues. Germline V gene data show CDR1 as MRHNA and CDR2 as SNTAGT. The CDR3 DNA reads TGTGCCAGCAGTGTCGCAGGGGGCACCGGGAAGCTGTTTTTT. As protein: CASSVAGGTGKLFF.

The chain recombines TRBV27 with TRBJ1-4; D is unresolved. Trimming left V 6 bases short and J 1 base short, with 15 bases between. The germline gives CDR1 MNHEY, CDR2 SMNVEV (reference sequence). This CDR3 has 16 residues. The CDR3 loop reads CASSSRSVGTNEKLFF. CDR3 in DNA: TGTGCCAGCAGCTCACGATCGGTGGGAACTAATGAAAAACTGTTTTTT.

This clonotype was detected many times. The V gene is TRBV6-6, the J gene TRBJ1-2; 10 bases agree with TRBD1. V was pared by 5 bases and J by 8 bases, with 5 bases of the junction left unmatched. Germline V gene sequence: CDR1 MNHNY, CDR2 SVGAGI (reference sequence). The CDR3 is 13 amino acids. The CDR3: CASSAGTGEGYTF. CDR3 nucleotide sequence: TGTGCCAGCAGTGCCGGGACAGGGGAGGGCTACACCTTC.

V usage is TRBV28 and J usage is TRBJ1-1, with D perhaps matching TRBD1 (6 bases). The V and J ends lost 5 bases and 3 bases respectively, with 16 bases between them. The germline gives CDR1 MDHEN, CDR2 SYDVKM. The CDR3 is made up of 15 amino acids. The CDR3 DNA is TGTGCCAGCAGTCTCCCAAGGGACAAGGACACTGAAGCTTTCTTT. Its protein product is CASSLPRDKDTEAFF.

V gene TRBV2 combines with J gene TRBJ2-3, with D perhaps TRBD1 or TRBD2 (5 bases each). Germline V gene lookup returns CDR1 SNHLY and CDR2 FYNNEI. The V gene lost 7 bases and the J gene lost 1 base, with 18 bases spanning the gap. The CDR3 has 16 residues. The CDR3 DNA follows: TGTGCCAGCATCTCAGAGGGCAGGGTTCGCACAGATACGCAGTATTTT. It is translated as CASISEGRVRTDTQYF.

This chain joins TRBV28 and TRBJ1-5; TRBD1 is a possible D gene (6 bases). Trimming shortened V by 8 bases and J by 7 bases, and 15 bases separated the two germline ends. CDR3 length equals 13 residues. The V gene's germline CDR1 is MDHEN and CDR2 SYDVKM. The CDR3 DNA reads TGTGCCAGCGAGCAGGGGTTGCGGCAGCCCCAGCATTTT. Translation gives CASEQGLRQPQHF.

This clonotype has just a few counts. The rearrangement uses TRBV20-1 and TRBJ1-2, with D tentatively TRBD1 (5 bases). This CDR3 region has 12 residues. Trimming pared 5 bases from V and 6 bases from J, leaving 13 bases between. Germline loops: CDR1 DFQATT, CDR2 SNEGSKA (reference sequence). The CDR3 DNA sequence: TGCAGTGCTTCCGGGACCCTGCATGGCTACACCTTC. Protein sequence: CSASGTLHGYTF.

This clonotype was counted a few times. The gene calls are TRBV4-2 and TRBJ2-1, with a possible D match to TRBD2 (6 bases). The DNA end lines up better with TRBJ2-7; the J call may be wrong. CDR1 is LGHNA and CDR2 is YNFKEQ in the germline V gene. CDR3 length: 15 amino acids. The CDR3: CASSQDGRGYNEQYF. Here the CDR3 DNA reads TGTGCCAGCAGCCAAGACGGGCGGGGATACAATGAGCAGTACTTC.

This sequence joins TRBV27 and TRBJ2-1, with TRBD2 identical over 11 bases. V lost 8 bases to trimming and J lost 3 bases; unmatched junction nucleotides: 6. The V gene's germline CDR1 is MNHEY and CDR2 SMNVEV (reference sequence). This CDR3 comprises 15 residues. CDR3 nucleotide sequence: TGTGCCAGCCGGACTAGCGGGCCGTACTACAATGAGCAGTTCTTC. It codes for CASRTSGPYYNEQFF.

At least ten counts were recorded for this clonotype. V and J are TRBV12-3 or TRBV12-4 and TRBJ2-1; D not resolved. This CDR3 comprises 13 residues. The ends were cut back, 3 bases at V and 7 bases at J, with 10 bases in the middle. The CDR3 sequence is CASSFIKLNEQFF. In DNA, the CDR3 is TGTGCCAGCAGTTTCATCAAACTAAATGAGCAGTTCTTC.

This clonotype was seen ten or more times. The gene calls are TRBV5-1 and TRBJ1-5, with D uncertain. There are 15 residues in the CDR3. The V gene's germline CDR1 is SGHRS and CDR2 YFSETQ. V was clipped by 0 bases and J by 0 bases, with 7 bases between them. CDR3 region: CASSLDGDSNQPQHF. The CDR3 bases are TGCGCCAGCAGCTTGGACGGAGATAGCAATCAGCCCCAGCATTTT.